What follows is one T cell receptor (beta chain) and its context. Recruitment covered about 25 US areas and drew participants whose ages spanned roughly 18 to 90 years. Two consecutive negative NP/OP PCR tests, clearance, or resolved symptoms defined Cohort 3 recovery. Trimming took 3 bases from V and 2 from J, leaving 10 bases between them. The germline gives CDR1 SGHAT, CDR2 FQNNGV. This CDR3 is built from 14 residues. The data originate from a study of blood T cell repertoires in COVID-19. Some clones are missing from TCRdb's copy, which holds only in-frame ones; the method was immunoSEQ multiplex PCR. The table lists over 200,000 clones, under 90% of them singletons.

Sequencing was performed on PBMCs or T cells enriched from blood (not recorded which). The sequence was collected from a man in his 60s who had recovered from COVID-19. The J gene is TRBJ2-5, the V gene TRBV11-2, with D perhaps TRBD1 (6 bases). The CDR3, as DNA: TGTGCCAGCAGCTTCACGACAGGTCAAGAGACCCAGTACTTC. Its protein is CASSFTTGQETQYF.